Each of the 32 T cell receptor beta chains below was sequenced from the same sample in a study of blood T cells in healthy people across ages. The second PCR ran roughly 7 to 12 cycles with a sample-barcoded 5' primer and J-beta primers. MiXCR, applied by TCRdb to the 5' RACE reads, yields one record per CDR3 protein. The sample lists approximately 670,000 distinct CDR3 sequences; about 43% were seen once. The source material was blood. The receptors shown here come from an elderly man in good health.

The chain employs TRBV2 and TRBJ1-5, with TRBD1 matching over 7 bases. V lost 7 bases and J lost 5; bases outside the gene matches: 8. From germline, CDR1 is SNHLY and CDR2 FYNNEI. CDR3 length: 14 residues. CDR3: CASKPGTAYQPQHF. The CDR3, as DNA: TGTGCCAGCAAACCTGGGACAGCTTATCAGCCCCAGCATTTT.

This clonotype was detected only a few times. V usage is TRBV14 and J usage is TRBJ2-3, with D perhaps matching TRBD1 or TRBD2 (6 bases each). CDR1 and CDR2 (germline): SGHDN, FVKESK. The CDR3 has 15 amino acids. The V end lost 1 base, the J end lost 5 bases, and 13 bases lay between the germline ends. The CDR3 DNA reads TGTGCCAGCAGCCAAGCCACGGGGGCGGAAGATACGCAGTATTTT. Residues: CASSQATGAEDTQYF.

The genes are TRBV6-2 or TRBV6-3 and TRBJ2-2; 8 bases agree with TRBD2. J was trimmed by 2 bases and V by 6 bases; bases with no gene match: 5. This CDR3 contains 15 residues. Germline V CDR1 and CDR2: MNHEY, SVGEGT. CDR3: CASRLLAVNTGELFF. CDR3 DNA: TGTGCCAGCAGGTTACTAGCGGTAAACACCGGGGAGCTGTTTTTT.

The chain carries TRBV11-3 and TRBJ2-3; 11 nucleotides match TRBD2. V shed 5 bases and J 0 bases; nucleotides not matched to a gene: 10. Germline loops: CDR1 SGHNT, CDR2 YENEEA. The CDR3 sequence is 18 residues long. The DNA of the CDR3 is TGTGCCAGCAGCATCGGACTAGCGGGCGCCCTGAGCACAGATACGCAGTATTTT. Protein product: CASSIGLAGALSTDTQYF.

The gene calls are TRBV7-9 and TRBJ1-6, with TRBD1 identical over 7 bases. The CDR3 has 15 residues. After removal of 5 bases from V and 1 base from J, the junction contained 2 bases not matched to a gene. Germline assignment: CDR1 SEHNR and CDR2 FQNEAQ (reference sequence). CDR3 amino acids: CASSPGQSYNSPLHF. In DNA form, the CDR3 reads TGTGCCAGCAGCCCGGGACAGTCCTATAATTCACCCCTCCACTTT.

This clonotype occurred a few times. The gene calls are TRBV6-5 and TRBJ2-1; 9 positions match TRBD1. Germline V lookup: CDR1 MNHEY, CDR2 SVGAGI. The J segment lost 8 bases and the V segment lost 5 bases, leaving 13 bases of the junction unmatched. CDR3 length equals 16 residues. Written as DNA, the CDR3 is TGTGCCAGCAGTAGGCGACAGGGGGACGGTGTTCATGAGCAGTTCTTC. This gives the protein CASSRRQGDGVHEQFF.

The genes are TRBV5-5 and TRBJ1-5, with a tentative D call TRBD1 (6 bases). Germline values: CDR1 SGHKS, CDR2 YYEKEE (reference sequence). The V end was cut by 0 bases, the J end by 4 bases, with 11 bases between. The CDR3 contains 15 residues. In DNA form, the CDR3 reads TGTGCCAGCAGCTTGGTGGGGGCTAAAAATCAGCCCCAGCATTTT. This encodes CASSLVGAKNQPQHF.

The gene calls are TRBV20-1 and TRBJ1-6; maybe TRBD1 (6 bases). The CDR3 has 14 amino acids. The V end was cut by 0 bases, the J end by 7 bases, with 10 bases between. Per germline, CDR1 DFQATT and CDR2 SNEGSKA (reference sequence). The CDR3 here is CSARDSTGNSPLHF. CDR3 DNA sequence: TGCAGTGCTAGAGATTCCACAGGGAATTCACCCCTCCACTTT.

The chain employs TRBV12-3 or TRBV12-4 and TRBJ1-6; D unclear. This CDR3 is 13 amino acids long. Trimming shortened V by 1 base and J by 8 bases, and 6 bases separated the two germline ends. In DNA, the CDR3 is TGTGCCAGCAGTTTAGACGGGGATTCACCCCTCCACTTT. Its translation is CASSLDGDSPLHF.

This clonotype has ten or more counts. The chain couples TRBV6-1 to TRBJ2-2; unclear D gene. This CDR3 is 18 amino acids long. From germline, CDR1 is MNHNS and CDR2 SASEGT. Trimming removed 6 bases at V and 0 bases at J, with 20 bases between. In DNA, the CDR3 is TGTGCCAGCAGCTCCGGCGCCGTGAAGACTTCGAACACCGGGGAGCTGTTTTTT. Residues: CASSSGAVKTSNTGELFF.

This clonotype was recorded a few times. This sequence joins TRBV4-3 and TRBJ2-5; D perhaps matches TRBD1 (5 bases). V was clipped by 0 bases and J by 4 bases, with 18 bases between them. Germline CDR1 and CDR2: LGHNA and YSLEER. The CDR3 sequence is 17 residues long. DNA for the CDR3: TGCGCCAGCAGCCAAGAATCTAAGTTCCAGGGTTTAGAGACCCAGTACTTC. The encoded protein is CASSQESKFQGLETQYF.

The V gene is TRBV20-1, the J gene TRBJ2-3; TRBD2 is a possible D gene (5 bases). V lost 3 bases, J lost 2 bases, and 15 bases lay in between. The CDR3 has 15 residues. Germline assignment: CDR1 DFQATT and CDR2 SNEGSKA (reference sequence). CDR3 DNA: TGCAGTGCTAGTTACGGAGCGGAAGTCACAGATACGCAGTATTTT. Amino acids: CSASYGAEVTDTQYF.

The rearrangement uses TRBV7-9 and TRBJ1-5; tentative D call: TRBD1 (6 bases). V was shortened by 5 bases and J by 7 bases, with 12 bases between the two germline ends. The V gene's germline CDR1 is SEHNR and CDR2 FQNEAQ (reference sequence). The CDR3 covers 13 residues. The CDR3 bases are TGTGCCAGCAGCGTAAGCACAGGGCAGCCCCAGCATTTT. Its translation is CASSVSTGQPQHF.

The chain uses TRBV7-2 and TRBJ2-7, with D perhaps matching TRBD2 (6 bases). V was shortened by 5 bases and J by 4 bases, with 21 bases between the two germline ends. This CDR3 spans 16 amino acids. Germline CDR1 and CDR2: SGHTA and FQGNSA. CDR3 DNA sequence: TGTGCCAGCAGCATTTCGGGACGGTGGGGGACTTACGAGCAGTACTTC. Translation: CASSISGRWGTYEQYF.

This clonotype was detected only a few times. The gene calls are TRBV10-2 and TRBJ2-7; 7 nucleotides line up with TRBD1. The J call may be mistaken, given a closer DNA end match to TRBJ2-5. Germline CDR1 reads WSHSY; CDR2 reads SAAADI. This CDR3 has 15 residues. The CDR3 sequence is CASRITGAQGETQYF. Here the CDR3 DNA reads TGCGCCAGCAGGATAACAGGGGCGCAGGGAGAGACCCAGTACTTC.

This chain links TRBV5-1 with TRBJ1-6; the match to TRBD1 covers 7 bases. This CDR3 has 14 amino acids. V gave up 4 bases and J gave up 7 bases; unmatched junction bases: 5. CDR1 SGHRS and CDR2 YFSETQ come from the germline V gene. This CDR3 reads CASSRGQLNSPLHF. In nucleotides, the CDR3 is TGCGCCAGCAGCCGGGGACAGCTAAATTCACCCCTCCACTTT. The full variable domain, in which reference TRBV5-1 and TRBJ1-6 provide the parts outside the CDR3, is KAGVTQTPRYLIKTRGQQVTLSCSPISGHRSVSWYQQTPGQGLQFLFEYFSETQRNKGNFPGRFSGRQFSNSRSEMNVSTLELGDSALYLCASSRGQLNSPLHFGNGTRLTVT.

The rearrangement links TRBV6-5 to TRBJ2-2; no firm D call. Germline CDR1 and CDR2: MNHEY and SVGAGI. This CDR3 is 14 amino acids long. V lost 2 bases to trimming and J lost 6 bases, with 10 bases between them. Here the CDR3 DNA reads TGTGCCAGCAGTTACCGTCCAAATTCCGGGGAGCTGTTTTTT. Its translation is CASSYRPNSGELFF.

This clonotype was observed a single time. The chain joins TRBV7-2 to TRBJ2-2, with TRBD1 matching over 7 bases. J lost 5 bases, V lost 5 bases, and 17 bases had no gene match. CDR3 length: 18 amino acids. Looked up from germline, CDR1 is SGHTA and CDR2 is FQGNSA. The CDR3 loop reads CASSRRLGSTGYTGELFF. In nucleotides, the CDR3 is TGTGCCAGCAGCCGCCGTCTAGGCTCGACAGGGTATACCGGGGAGCTGTTTTTT.

There are many counts of this clonotype. The chain recombines TRBV30 with TRBJ2-7, with D perhaps matching TRBD1 (6 bases). Germline V gene sequence: CDR1 GTSNPN, CDR2 SVGIG (reference sequence). V lost 3 bases and J 0 bases, leaving 15 bases between the germline ends. The CDR3 contains 15 residues. DNA of the CDR3: TGTGCCTGGAGCTACCGGGAACAGGGCTCCTACGAGCAGTACTTC. Translation gives CAWSYREQGSYEQYF.

This clonotype has more than one count but fewer than ten. The V gene is TRBV9, the J gene TRBJ2-5, with a possible D match to TRBD1 (6 bases). The V gene lost 3 bases and the J gene lost 4 bases, with 22 bases spanning the gap. CDR1 is SGDLS, CDR2 YYNGEE, per germline. The CDR3 spans 17 residues. The CDR3 DNA is TGTGCCAGCAGCGGGAGAGGGGGTCTTAATAGGGGAGAGACCCAGTACTTC. The encoded protein is CASSGRGGLNRGETQYF.

The V and J genes are TRBV15 and TRBJ2-6; maybe TRBD1 (6 bases). In germline, CDR1 is LNHNV, CDR2 YYDKDF (reference sequence). The CDR3 consists of 16 residues. The V end was cut by 0 bases, the J end by 2 bases, with 8 bases between. CDR3: CATSRDRGTGANVLTF. For the CDR3, the DNA is TGTGCCACCAGCAGAGATAGGGGGACTGGGGCCAACGTCCTGACTTTC.

The CDR3 nucleotides are TGTGCCAGCAGTGAAGAGGGGGCGGGCACTGAAGCTTTCTTT. Translated: CASSEEGAGTEAFF. J is TRBJ1-1 and V is TRBV2, with 7 nucleotides matching TRBD1. V lost 1 base and J lost 4; bases outside the gene matches: 3. Looked up from germline, CDR1 is SNHLY and CDR2 is FYNNEI. The CDR3 runs 14 residues.

The chain recombines TRBV6-5 with TRBJ2-7; TRBD1 aligns across 9 bases. The DNA matches TRBJ2-5 better at its end, which makes the J call doubtful. The CDR3 has 15 residues. Germline CDR1 is MNHEY and CDR2 is SVGAGI. CDR3 sequence reads: CASSYPMGQGVTQYF. CDR3 coding DNA: TGTGCCAGCAGTTACCCTATGGGACAGGGTGTGACCCAGTACTTC.

V is TRBV3-1 and J is TRBJ2-5, with 7 bases lining up with TRBD2. Germline V gene sequence: CDR1 LGHDT, CDR2 YNNKEL (reference sequence). This CDR3 contains 16 residues. The V segment lost 1 base and the J segment 4 bases; nucleotides outside the gene matches: 9. The CDR3 spells CASSQVARGLSETQYF. The CDR3 region has the DNA TGTGCCAGCAGCCAAGTCGCGCGGGGGTTGTCAGAGACCCAGTACTTC.

V is TRBV7-2 and J is TRBJ2-7, with 9 bases that match TRBD2. V trimming: 6 bases; J trimming: 3 bases; junction bases outside the gene matches: 9. This CDR3 region has 15 residues. CDR1 is SGHTA and CDR2 is FQGNSA in the germline V gene. CDR3 amino acids: CASRPNLAGSYEQYF. The CDR3 bases are TGTGCCAGCAGACCCAATCTAGCGGGGAGCTACGAGCAGTACTTC.

The table lists this clonotype with many counts. Here the CDR3 reads CASSLDSGTQYF. As DNA, the CDR3 is TGCGCCAGCAGCTTGGACAGTGGTACGCAGTATTTT. This chain uses TRBV5-1 with TRBJ2-3; no clear D. Per the germline V gene, CDR1 is SGHRS and CDR2 is YFSETQ. This CDR3 has 12 amino acids. Trimming pared 0 bases from V and 8 bases from J, leaving 7 bases between.

This rearrangement joins TRBV28 to TRBJ2-1; TRBD2 matches 8 bases. This CDR3 is 15 amino acids long. The ends lost 7 bases at V and 4 bases at J; junction bases unmatched: 9. Germline V gene sequence: CDR1 MDHEN, CDR2 SYDVKM. CDR3 sequence (DNA): TGTGCCAGCATTAATCCACTAGCGGTTTACAATGAGCAGTTCTTC. Translation gives CASINPLAVYNEQFF.

This clonotype has just one count. This sequence joins TRBV20-1 and TRBJ2-3; D remains unclear. The CDR3 is 13 residues long. Germline V gene data show CDR1 as DFQATT and CDR2 as SNEGSKA (reference sequence). CDR3 sequence: CGWDSPGTDTQYF. CDR3 nucleotide sequence: TGCGGGTGGGATAGCCCCGGTACAGATACGCAGTATTTT.

The chain joins TRBV7-2 to TRBJ2-1, with D tentatively TRBD2 (6 bases). The better agreement between TRBJ2-7 and the DNA end casts doubt on the J call. Germline V CDR1 and CDR2: SGHTA, FQGNSA. This CDR3 is 16 amino acids long. CDR3: CASTKPPGGPYNEQYF. CDR3 coding DNA: TGTGCCAGCACCAAACCTCCCGGGGGTCCCTACAATGAGCAGTACTTC.

This clonotype was counted between two and nine times. The chain recombines TRBV28 with TRBJ2-5, with D uncertain. Germline V gene data show CDR1 as MDHEN and CDR2 as SYDVKM. Trimming left V 5 bases short and J 2 bases short, with 9 bases between. This CDR3 has 13 amino acids. CDR3 loop: CASSVMGQETQYF. In DNA form, the CDR3 reads TGTGCCAGCAGTGTTATGGGGCAAGAGACCCAGTACTTC.

Details on this clonotype: A read error may account for a junction end that differs from germline. This chain uses TRBV6-2 or TRBV6-3 with TRBJ2-3; 7 bases match TRBD2. The germline V gene has CDR1 MNHEY and CDR2 SVGEGT. The CDR3 is 18 residues long. The CDR3 sequence: CACSYSIRMGGVSDTQYF. DNA of the CDR3: TGTGCCTGCAGTTACTCGATCCGAATGGGGGGGGTTTCAGATACGCAGTATTTT.

CDR3 DNA: TGTGCCAGCCAAGGGACTGAGACTAATGAGCAGTTCTTC. It codes for CASQGTETNEQFF. V is TRBV6-2 or TRBV6-3 and J is TRBJ2-1; perhaps TRBD2 as D (6 bases). Germline CDR1 and CDR2: MNHEY and SVGEGT. Trimming left V 8 bases short and J 7 bases short, with 15 bases between. This CDR3 comprises 13 residues.